These T cell receptor beta chains were read from a single sample in a study of shared clonotypes between healthy human individuals. TCRdb's table, derived via immunoSEQ multiplex PCR, lists solely in-frame clones and lacks some. The profile shows millions of clones, about 92% of them singletons. Sequenced material: naive CD4+ T cells from PBMCs. The receptor source for this set is a man aged 18 to 29 in good health. Some clones in this sample may be carry-over from other donors' samples. CDR3s include the opening cysteine and the closing phenylalanine or tryptophan. D genes are given only for firm matches. Clone sizes are given selectively: once, few, many, or a class where the clone is expanded.

j_call v_call d_call clone_size cdr3_aa cdr3_nt
TRBJ2-5 TRBV27 TRBD1 . CVSRTGSGETQYF TGTGTGAGCCGGACAGGGTCAGGGGAGACCCAGTACTTC
TRBJ2-5 TRBV20-1 . . CSATAGGTQYF TGCAGTGCTACTGCTGGGGGGACCCAGTACTTC
TRBJ1-5 TRBV7-9 TRBD1 . CASSSLTGDGQPQHF TGTGCCAGCAGCTCGCTGACAGGGGACGGTCAGCCCCAGCATTTT
TRBJ2-7 TRBV7-6 TRBD2 . CASSLGSRGLAGRSSYEQYF TGTGCCAGCAGCTTAGGGTCAAGGGGACTAGCGGGTCGTAGCTCCTACGAGCAGTACTTC
TRBJ2-7 TRBV30 . . CAWSPTGEQYF TGTGCCTGGAGTCCCACGGGGGAGCAGTACTTC
TRBJ2-2 TRBV2 TRBD1 . CAADRDTGELFF TGTGCCGCTGACAGGGACACCGGGGAGCTGTTTTTT
TRBJ2-7 TRBV28 TRBD1 once CASSLRTKGGPYEQYF TGTGCCAGCAGTTTAAGAACTAAAGGGGGCCCCTACGAGCAGTACTTC
TRBJ2-1 TRBV5-6 . . CASSLEISGSYNEQFF TGTGCCAGCAGCTTGGAGATTAGCGGCTCCTACAATGAGCAGTTCTTC
TRBJ2-7 TRBV7-2 . . CASSLEGGYEQYF TGTGCCAGCAGCTTAGAAGGTGGATACGAGCAGTACTTC
TRBJ1-1 TRBV6-5 . few CASTPRGGTEAFF TGTGCCAGCACCCCACGAGGCGGCACTGAAGCTTTCTTT
TRBJ2-1 TRBV4-1 . . CASSQARDRDEQFF TGCGCCAGCAGCCAAGCGAGGGATAGGGATGAGCAGTTCTTC
TRBJ2-2 TRBV4-1 TRBD2 . CASSPFNKASGTTGELFF TGCGCCAGCAGCCCATTCAACAAAGCTAGCGGGACCACCGGGGAGCTGTTTTTT
TRBJ2-6 TRBV29-1 . . CSVTGTPISGANVLTF TGCAGCGTTACCGGGACACCAATCTCTGGGGCCAACGTCCTGACTTTC
TRBJ2-5 TRBV5-8 . . CASSGQIQETQYF TGTGCCAGCAGCGGACAGATCCAAGAGACCCAGTACTTC
TRBJ2-7 TRBV11-1 . once CASSLPGDTAYEQYF TGTGCCAGCAGCCTCCCCGGGGACACAGCCTACGAGCAGTACTTC
TRBJ2-7 TRBV5-1 TRBD2 once CASSPTSGDYEQYF TGCGCCAGCAGCCCCACTAGCGGGGACTACGAGCAGTACTTC
TRBJ2-3 TRBV5-1 . . CASSFLGDTQYF TGCGCCAGCAGCTTTCTGGGGGATACGCAGTATTTT
TRBJ2-5 TRBV7-3 . . CASSPTSRQETQYF TGTGCCAGCAGCCCGACCTCCCGACAAGAGACCCAGTACTTC
TRBJ2-2 TRBV28 . . CASSPRANTGELFF TGTGCCAGCAGCCCAAGGGCGAACACCGGGGAGCTGTTTTTT
TRBJ2-7 TRBV7-9 TRBD1 . CASSRTGGGHEQYF TGTGCCAGCAGTCGGACAGGGGGCGGACACGAGCAGTACTTC
TRBJ2-1 TRBV5-1 . . CASSFTPGQGGNEQFF TGCGCCAGCAGCTTCACCCCAGGGCAGGGTGGCAATGAGCAGTTCTTC
TRBJ1-2 TRBV9 TRBD1 . CASSAGDSNFYGYTF TGTGCCAGCAGCGCAGGGGACAGTAACTTCTATGGCTACACCTTC
TRBJ1-5 TRBV30 . . CAWGRGGNQPQHF TGTGCCTGGGGTAGGGGTGGCAATCAGCCCCAGCATTTT
TRBJ1-1 TRBV11-3 . few CASSSQTDPGAEAFF TGTGCCAGCAGCTCACAGACAGATCCCGGGGCTGAAGCTTTCTTT
TRBJ2-5 TRBV7-6 . . CASSSIRLETQYF TGTGCCAGCAGCTCCATCCGTTTGGAGACCCAGTACTTC
TRBJ2-7 TRBV5-1 TRBD1 . CASSPGGQGTTLPYF TGCGCCAGCAGCCCGGGCGGACAGGGGACTACTTTACCGTACTTC
TRBJ2-3 TRBV25-1 TRBD2 . CASSGGTSGRARDTQYF TGTGCCAGCAGTGGGGGGACTAGCGGGAGAGCAAGGGATACGCAGTATTTT
TRBJ1-1 TRBV14 . . CASSQDFRALIFMNTEAFF TGTGCCAGCAGCCAAGATTTCAGGGCCCTGATCTTTATGAACACTGAAGCTTTCTTT
TRBJ2-2 TRBV5-1 . . CASSLELPNTGELFF TGCGCCAGCAGCTTGGAACTGCCGAACACCGGGGAGCTGTTTTTT
TRBJ2-2 TRBV27 TRBD2 . CASSFIRGEWNTGELFF TGTGCCAGCAGTTTTATCCGGGGGGAGTGGAACACCGGGGAGCTGTTTTTT
TRBJ1-1 TRBV4-3 . few CASSQDGRFTEAFF TGCGCCAGCAGCCAAGATGGACGGTTCACTGAAGCTTTCTTT
TRBJ2-2 TRBV6-4 TRBD1 . CASSDTGGANTGELFF TGTGCCAGCAGTGACACAGGGGGCGCGAACACCGGGGAGCTGTTTTTT
TRBJ1-1 TRBV29-1 . . CSVGGRTGTSNTEAFF TGCAGCGTTGGGGGGCGGACTGGGACGTCGAACACTGAAGCTTTCTTT
TRBJ2-5 TRBV2 TRBD2 . CASSELTSGRKTQYF TGTGCCAGCAGTGAACTGACTAGCGGGAGGAAGACCCAGTACTTC
TRBJ1-1 TRBV5-1 . once CASSLATVNTEAFF TGCGCCAGCAGCTTGGCCACAGTGAACACTGAAGCTTTCTTT
TRBJ2-7 TRBV18 TRBD2 . CASSPPGGRSYEQYF TGTGCCAGCTCACCACCGGGCGGGAGGTCCTACGAGCAGTACTTC